The T cell receptor (beta chain) under discussion was sequenced for a study of T cell changes during pregnancy in multiple sclerosis. Here immunoSEQ multiplex PCR was the method, and the copy in TCRdb shows in-frame clones only, minus some. The profile shows tens of thousands of clones, just under 95% of them singletons. Germline V gene data show CDR1 as SGHVS and CDR2 as FQNEAQ. The CDR3 is 15 amino acids. The ends lost 4 bases at V and 8 bases at J; junction bases unmatched: 3. The J gene is TRBJ2-1, the V gene TRBV7-8, with 15 positions matching TRBD2. The material sequenced was peripheral blood, taken in the third trimester of pregnancy. The sequence came from a female donor in good health, enrolled as a control in a pregnancy study. The CDR3, as DNA: TGTGCCAGCAGCTGGACTAGCGGGAGGGCCGATGAGCAGTTCTTC. The encoded protein is CASSWTSGRADEQFF. The full variable domain, rest sourced from reference TRBV7-8 and TRBJ2-1, is GAGVSQSPRYKVAKRGQDVALRCDPISGHVSLFWYQQALGQGPEFLTYFQNEAQLDKSGLPSDRFFAERPEGSVSTLKIQRTQQEDSAVYLCASSWTSGRADEQFFGPGTRLTVL.